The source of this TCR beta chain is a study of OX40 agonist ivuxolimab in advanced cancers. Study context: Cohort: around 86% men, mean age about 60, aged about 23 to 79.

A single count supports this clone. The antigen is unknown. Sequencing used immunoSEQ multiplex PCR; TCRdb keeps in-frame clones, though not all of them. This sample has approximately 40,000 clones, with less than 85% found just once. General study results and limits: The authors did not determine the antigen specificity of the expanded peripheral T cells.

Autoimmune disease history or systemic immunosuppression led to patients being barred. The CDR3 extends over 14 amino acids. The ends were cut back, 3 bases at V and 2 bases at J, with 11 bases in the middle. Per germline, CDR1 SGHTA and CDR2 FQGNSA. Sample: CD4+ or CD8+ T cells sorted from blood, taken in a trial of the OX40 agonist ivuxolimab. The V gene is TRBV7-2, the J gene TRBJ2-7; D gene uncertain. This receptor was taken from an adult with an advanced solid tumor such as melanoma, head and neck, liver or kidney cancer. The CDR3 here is CASSFSPDTYEQYF. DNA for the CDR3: TGTGCCAGCAGCTTTTCGCCGGATACCTACGAGCAGTACTTC.